The entry below gives a single TCR beta chain sequence along with its context. Its cognate antigen is unknown. Profiling relied on immunoSEQ multiplex PCR, and the TCRdb table lists in-frame clones only, not all of them. The table has about 2.4 million clones, over 85% seen once. Naive CD45RA+ and memory CD45RA-negative subsets were split from CD4+ cells. The CDR3 consists of 16 residues. The J segment lost 6 bases and the V segment lost 1 base, leaving 10 bases of the junction unmatched. CDR1 and CDR2 (germline): KGHSH, LQKENI. This sample is part of a study of shared clonotypes between healthy human individuals. Findings and limits, study-wide: Generation probability values for non-shared clonotypes were lower than those for clonotypes shared by all four donors.

The chain is built from TRBV18 and TRBJ2-3, with 7 bases lining up with TRBD2. This clonotype was obtained from a man aged 18 to 35 in good health. The sequencing sample was made of naive CD4+ T cells sorted from blood. Subset described: CD45RA+ positively selected. CDR3 coding DNA: TGTGCCAGCTCACCACTGAAACGGGAGGCAGCGGATACGCAGTATTTT. It yields the protein CASSPLKREAADTQYF.